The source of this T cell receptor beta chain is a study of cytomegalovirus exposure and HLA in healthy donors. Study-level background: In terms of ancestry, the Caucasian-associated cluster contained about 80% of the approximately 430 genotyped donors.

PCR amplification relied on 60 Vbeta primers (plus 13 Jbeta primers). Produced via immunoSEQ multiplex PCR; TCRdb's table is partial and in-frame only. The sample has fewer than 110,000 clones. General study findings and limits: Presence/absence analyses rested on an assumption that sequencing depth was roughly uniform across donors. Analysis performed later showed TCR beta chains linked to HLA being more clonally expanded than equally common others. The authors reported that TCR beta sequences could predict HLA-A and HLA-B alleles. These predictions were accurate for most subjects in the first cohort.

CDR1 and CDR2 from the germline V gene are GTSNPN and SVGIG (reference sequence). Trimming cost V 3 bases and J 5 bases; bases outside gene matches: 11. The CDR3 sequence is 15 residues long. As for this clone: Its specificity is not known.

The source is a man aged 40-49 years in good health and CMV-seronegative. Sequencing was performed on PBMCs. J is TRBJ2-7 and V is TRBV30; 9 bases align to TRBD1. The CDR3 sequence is CAWRAPGQGINEQYF. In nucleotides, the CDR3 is TGTGCCTGGAGGGCTCCGGGACAGGGAATTAACGAGCAGTACTTC.